The sequence of this T cell receptor beta chain was determined in a study of blood T cell repertoires in COVID-19. For the study at large: Samples came from the United States, Italy and Spain, spanning acute and convalescent COVID-19.

Enrollment of patients from Seattle took place during active infection, with longitudinal follow-up. In the authors' methods: Amplification of reference gene primers was used by the study to estimate nucleated cell counts. Sequenced by immunoSEQ multiplex PCR; TCRdb stores in-frame clones only, minus some. V, J and clone size reflect that table, while D and trimming were determined from the DNA. This sample has under 200,000 clones, with about 85% found just once. Germline-derived CDR1 and CDR2 are ENHRY and SYGVKD. V was pared by 6 bases and J by 5 bases, with 7 bases of the junction left unmatched. CDR3 size: 14 residues.

The source of this sequence is an older woman with COVID-19, enrolled during active disease. V usage is TRBV10-3 and J usage is TRBJ1-3; TRBD1 aligns across 7 bases. Sequenced sample: peripheral blood. CDR3 in amino acids: CAIRPQGDRNTIYF. CDR3 DNA sequence: TGTGCCATCAGACCGCAGGGGGACCGAAACACCATATATTTT.